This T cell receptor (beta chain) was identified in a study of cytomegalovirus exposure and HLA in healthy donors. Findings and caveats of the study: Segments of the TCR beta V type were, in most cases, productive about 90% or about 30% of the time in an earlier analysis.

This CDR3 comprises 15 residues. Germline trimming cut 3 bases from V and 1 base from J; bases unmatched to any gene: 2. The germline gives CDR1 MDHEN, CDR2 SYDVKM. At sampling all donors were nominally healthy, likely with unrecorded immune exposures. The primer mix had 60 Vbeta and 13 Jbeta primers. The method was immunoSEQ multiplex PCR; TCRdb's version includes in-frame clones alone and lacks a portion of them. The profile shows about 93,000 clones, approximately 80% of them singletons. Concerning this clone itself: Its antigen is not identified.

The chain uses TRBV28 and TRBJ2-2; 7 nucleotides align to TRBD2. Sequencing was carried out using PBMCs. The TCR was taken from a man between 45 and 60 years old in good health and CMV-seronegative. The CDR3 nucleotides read TGTGCCAGCAGTTTGCGGGGGTTGAACACCGGGGAGCTGTTTTTT. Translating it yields CASSLRGLNTGELFF.